These T cell receptor beta chains were read from a single sample in a study of shared clonotypes between healthy human individuals. TCRdb's table, derived via immunoSEQ multiplex PCR, lists solely in-frame clones and lacks some. The data hold approximately 340,000 clones, with 74% observed a single time. Sequencing used memory CD4+ T cells sorted from blood. These receptors were obtained from a man under 40 in good health. The CDR3 runs from the conserved cysteine through the conserved F or W. The D gene is left open where the match is weak.

>TRBJ1-3|TRBV30|-
CAWNPKGTANSGNTIYF
>TRBJ2-5|TRBV28|TRBD2
CASSFLAGGQETQYF
>TRBJ1-1|TRBV10-3|-
CATSGLQNTEAFF
>TRBJ2-7|TRBV6-1|-
CASSELGEQYF
>TRBJ2-5|TRBV27|TRBD2
CASSFGAGVGETQYF
>TRBJ2-3|TRBV2|-
CASRGRGSTDTQYF
>TRBJ2-2|TRBV9|TRBD2
CASSPRTSEYTGELFF
>TRBJ2-7|TRBV7-2|-
CASSLGRWPFYEQYF
>TRBJ2-1|TRBV6-6|-
CASSYKGQQTYNEQFF
>TRBJ2-3|TRBV5-1|-
CASSLTDWTVFTQYF
>TRBJ2-2|TRBV7-2|-
CASRNPGNTGELFF
>TRBJ2-3|TRBV5-1|TRBD2
CASSFASGTTDTQYF
>-|TRBV11-2|-
CASTLGAGIYEQYF
>TRBJ1-2|TRBV4-3|-
CASSQDPDRLNYGYTF
>TRBJ2-3|TRBV2|-
CASSNSFWGDTQYF
>TRBJ2-3|TRBV25-1|-
CASSGQPVGLRTDTQYF
>TRBJ2-3|TRBV6-6|-
CASSYHSTDTQYF
>TRBJ2-5|TRBV5-6|-
CASSFWGDGQETQYF
>TRBJ2-5|TRBV7-9|TRBD2
CASSSSGRETQYF
>TRBJ2-1|TRBV4-3|TRBD2
CASSQALGGSDEQFF
>TRBJ1-1|TRBV5-5|TRBD1
CASIMFRGLDTEAFF
>TRBJ1-3|TRBV6-6|-
CATGLMDTIYF
>TRBJ1-5|TRBV28|TRBD1
CASSPRTGLGNQPQHF
>TRBJ2-2|TRBV6-6|-
CASSYAGTNTGELFF
>TRBJ1-1|TRBV5-6|TRBD1
CASSFTGTVNTEAFF
>TRBJ2-7|TRBV4-3|-
CASSQDYSPSYEQYF
>TRBJ2-1|TRBV6-1|TRBD1
CASSEQGYNEQFF